This TCR beta chain was sequenced during a study of blood T cell repertoires in COVID-19. V shed 7 bases and J shed 5 bases, with 20 bases lying between them. The CDR3 runs 15 residues. Germline loops: CDR1 MDHEN, CDR2 SYDVKM. Libraries were prepared by immunoSEQ multiplex PCR; TCRdb keeps only in-frame clonotypes and omits some of them. The sample records fewer than 250,000 clones, about 85% being singletons. Sequences were obtained from peripheral blood. The chain employs TRBV28 and TRBJ1-1, with D tentatively TRBD1 (6 bases). This TCR came from a woman aged 80 or older with COVID-19, enrolled during active disease. The CDR3: CASTPESLGGTEAFF. CDR3 DNA sequence: TGTGCCAGCACCCCCGAATCTCTAGGGGGAACTGAAGCTTTCTTT.